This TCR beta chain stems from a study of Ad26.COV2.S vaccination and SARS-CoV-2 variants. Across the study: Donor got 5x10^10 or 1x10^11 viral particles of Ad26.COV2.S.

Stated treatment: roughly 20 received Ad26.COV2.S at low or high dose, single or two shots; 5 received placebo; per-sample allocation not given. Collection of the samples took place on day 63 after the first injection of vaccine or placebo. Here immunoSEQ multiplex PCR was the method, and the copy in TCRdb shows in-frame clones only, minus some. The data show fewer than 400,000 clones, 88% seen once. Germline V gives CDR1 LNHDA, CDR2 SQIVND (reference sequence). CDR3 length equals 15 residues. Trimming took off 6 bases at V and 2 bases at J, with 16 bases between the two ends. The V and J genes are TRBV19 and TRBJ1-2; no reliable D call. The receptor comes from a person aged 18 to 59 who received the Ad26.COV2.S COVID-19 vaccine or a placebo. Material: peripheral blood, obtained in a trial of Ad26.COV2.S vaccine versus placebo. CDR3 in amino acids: CASSAGDKPNYGYTF. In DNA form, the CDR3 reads TGTGCCAGTAGCGCGGGAGACAAGCCGAACTATGGCTACACCTTC.